One and the same sample provided the 4 T cell receptor beta chains below, sequenced in a study of human T cells and chemical hapten exposure. Time point reported: healthy volunteer bleed at 2 weeks. The starting material, unfractionated whole blood, was used for total RNA extraction. TCRdb reprocessed the RACE reads with MiXCR, giving one entry per CDR3 protein. The repertoire holds roughly 130,000 distinct CDR3 sequences, with about 8.2% as singletons. Sequenced sample: whole blood. All receptors come from a male donor in good health. Some clones in this sample may be carry-over from other donors' samples.

This clonotype was counted between two and nine times. V is TRBV29-1 and J is TRBJ2-1; 15 bases align to TRBD2. The germline CDR1 and CDR2 sequences are SQVTM and ANQGSEA. Germline trimming cut 7 bases from V and 6 bases from J; bases unmatched to any gene: 4. This CDR3 contains 14 residues. DNA of the CDR3: TGCAGCGCCCCGGGACTAGCGGGAGGCAATGAGCAGTTCTTC. This gives the protein CSAPGLAGGNEQFF.

This clonotype has just a few counts. V is TRBV5-1 and J is TRBJ1-2; TRBD1 matches at 7 bases. With 3 bases clipped from V and 5 bases from J, the junction kept 7 bases outside the gene matches. Germline V gives CDR1 SGHRS, CDR2 YFSETQ. This CDR3 contains 14 residues. CDR3 region: CASSSAGDSYGYTF. The CDR3 region has the DNA TGCGCCAGCAGCTCGGCAGGGGACAGTTATGGCTACACCTTC.

This clonotype came up a few times. The chain carries TRBV7-6 and TRBJ2-3; D is possibly TRBD2 (5 bases). The CDR3 spans 15 residues. Germline assignment: CDR1 SGHVS and CDR2 FNYEAQ. Trimming stripped 3 bases from V and 6 bases from J, with 16 bases between. The CDR3 region is CASSLNGVMGDTQYF. The CDR3 DNA reads as TGTGCCAGCAGCTTGAACGGGGTTATGGGGGATACGCAGTATTTT.

J is TRBJ1-2 and V is TRBV20-1; the match to TRBD1 covers 9 bases. This CDR3 comprises 16 residues. CDR1 and CDR2 (germline): DFQATT, SNEGSKA (reference sequence). V lost 3 bases to trimming and J lost 4 bases; unmatched junction nucleotides: 12. The CDR3 region has the DNA TGCAGTGCTAGTCCGGGACAGGGTGGGGCCGCCTATGGCTACACCTTC. Protein sequence: CSASPGQGGAAYGYTF.